This T cell receptor beta chain came from a study of OX40 agonist ivuxolimab in advanced cancers. Overall study: The drug used for patients, ivuxolimab, was an agonistic anti-OX40 (CD134) antibody. Dosing consisted of intravenous ivuxolimab at 0.01 to 10 mg/kg every 2 weeks. Of mixed ages from roughly 23 to 80 and averaging roughly 66 years, the group was roughly 85% male.

Trimming took off 0 bases at V and 1 base at J, with 4 bases between the two ends. The CDR3 spans 13 residues. Germline assignment: CDR1 SGHRS and CDR2 YFSETQ. This table comes from immunoSEQ multiplex PCR, and its TCRdb copy is limited to in-frame clones, with some not included. The profile shows about 68,000 clones, approximately 87% of them singletons. This clone was seen only a few times. As yet, its antigen is unknown. Findings and limits, study-wide: With doses of 0.1 to 3.0 mg/kg, CD4+ and CD8+ blood T cells had undergone clonal expansion by week 6.

This specimen consisted of CD4+ or CD8+ T cells sorted from blood, obtained in a trial of the OX40 agonist ivuxolimab. The rearrangement joins TRBV5-1 to TRBJ1-1; D gene uncertain. The sequence was collected from an adult with an advanced solid tumor such as melanoma, head and neck, liver or kidney cancer. In DNA form, the CDR3 reads TGCGCCAGCAGCTTGGGGGGGAACACTGAAGCTTTCTTT. It yields the protein CASSLGGNTEAFF.